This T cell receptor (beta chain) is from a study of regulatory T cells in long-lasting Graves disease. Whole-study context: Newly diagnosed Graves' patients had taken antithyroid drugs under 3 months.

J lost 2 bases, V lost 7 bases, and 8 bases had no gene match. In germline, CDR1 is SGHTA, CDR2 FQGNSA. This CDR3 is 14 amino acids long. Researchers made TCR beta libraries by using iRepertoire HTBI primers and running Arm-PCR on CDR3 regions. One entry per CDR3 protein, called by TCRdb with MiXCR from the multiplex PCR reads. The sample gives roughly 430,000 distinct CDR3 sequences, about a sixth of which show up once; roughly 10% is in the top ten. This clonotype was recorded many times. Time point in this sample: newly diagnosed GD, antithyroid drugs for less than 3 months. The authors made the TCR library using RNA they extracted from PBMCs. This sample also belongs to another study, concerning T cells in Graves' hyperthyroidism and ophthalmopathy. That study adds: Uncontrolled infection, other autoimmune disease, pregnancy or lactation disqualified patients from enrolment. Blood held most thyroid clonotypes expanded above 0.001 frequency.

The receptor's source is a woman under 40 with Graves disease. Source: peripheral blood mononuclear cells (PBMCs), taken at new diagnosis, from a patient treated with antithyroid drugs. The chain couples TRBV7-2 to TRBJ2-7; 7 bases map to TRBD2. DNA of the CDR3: TGTGCCAGCACCTCGGGAGCGGGAACCTACGAGCAGTACTTC. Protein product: CASTSGAGTYEQYF.